The 2 T cell receptor beta chains presented below share a single source sample, sequenced in a study of Ad26.COV2.S vaccination and SARS-CoV-2 variants. Indicated treatment: some 20 received Ad26.COV2.S at low or high dose, single or two shots; 5 received placebo; per-sample allocation not given. Sampling occurred on day 63 after the first vaccine or placebo injection. Clones were read by immunoSEQ multiplex PCR, and TCRdb kept only the in-frame ones, dropping some. The table has 300,000 to 450,000 clones, 80% to 90% seen once. The sample was peripheral blood, taken in a trial of Ad26.COV2.S vaccine versus placebo. The receptors derive from a person aged 18 to 59 who received the Ad26.COV2.S COVID-19 vaccine or a placebo.

The J gene is TRBJ2-2, the V gene TRBV5-5; D is perhaps TRBD1 (5 bases). There are 15 residues in the CDR3. Looked up from germline, CDR1 is SGHKS and CDR2 is YYEKEE (reference sequence). The V end was cut by 0 bases, the J end by 4 bases, with 10 bases between. As DNA, the CDR3 is TGTGCCAGCAGCTTGGGCCGGACACTCACCGGGGAGCTGTTTTTT. It codes for CASSLGRTLTGELFF. The full variable domain, rest sourced from reference TRBV5-5 and TRBJ2-2, is DAGVTQSPTHLIKTRGQQVTLRCSPISGHKSVSWYQQVLGQGPQFIFQYYEKEERGRGNFPDRFSARQFPNYSSELNVNALLLGDSALYLCASSLGRTLTGELFFGEGSRLTVL.

The V call is TRBV4-3, the J call TRBJ2-3; D might be TRBD1 or TRBD2, each matching 5 bases. The CDR3 has 15 amino acids. The V end lost 0 bases, the J end lost 6 bases, and 13 bases lay between the germline ends. Germline V gene sequence: CDR1 LGHNA, CDR2 YSLEER. The CDR3 loop reads CASSQDRGARDTQYF. The DNA for the CDR3 is TGCGCCAGCAGCCAAGATCGAGGGGCCCGGGATACGCAGTATTTT.